A single sample gave rise to the 32 T cell receptor beta chains below, sequenced in a study of neoadjuvant anti-PD-1 for oral cavity cancer. Repertoires were generated with immunoSEQ multiplex PCR, while TCRdb's copy carries only in-frame clones and drops some. The sample lists tens of thousands of clones, approximately 85% seen once, with 3.4% in the top ten. Time point here: after neoadjuvant nivolumab, at surgical resection. Sample: PBMCs, taken after nivolumab (anti-PD-1) treatment. These receptors all stem from a person aged 35-79 years with oral cavity squamous cell carcinoma.

This clone appeared a few times. The chain links TRBV25-1 to TRBJ2-2; 7 nucleotides align to TRBD2. CDR3 length equals 13 residues. Germline V gene data show CDR1 as MGHDK and CDR2 as SYGVNS. V lost 6 bases and J lost 7; bases outside the gene matches: 5. The CDR3 loop reads CASSVAGRGELFF. CDR3 DNA sequence: TGTGCCAGCAGCGTAGCGGGCCGCGGGGAGCTGTTTTTT.

The table lists this clone with a count of one. The chain employs TRBV28 and TRBJ2-5, with unresolved D. There are 12 residues in the CDR3. V was shortened by 6 bases and J by 2 bases, with 7 bases between the two germline ends. Germline values: CDR1 MDHEN, CDR2 SYDVKM. The CDR3 loop reads CASRVGQETQYF. CDR3 DNA sequence: TGTGCCAGCAGGGTTGGACAAGAGACCCAGTACTTC.

This clone has a single count. The rearrangement uses TRBV18 and TRBJ2-7; 7 bases fit TRBD1. The CDR3 covers 15 residues. Germline values: CDR1 KGHSH, CDR2 LQKENI. V lost 2 bases, J lost 6 bases, and 10 bases stayed unmatched. The CDR3, as DNA: TGTGCCAGCTCACCATTTGCGGCAGGGGGAACCGAGCAGTACTTC. It specifies CASSPFAAGGTEQYF.

The chain combines TRBV5-8 with TRBJ2-3; TRBD1 agrees at 9 bases. Germline CDR1 SGHTS, CDR2 YDEGEE. This CDR3 spans 15 amino acids. J gave up 4 bases and V 4 bases, and 7 bases lay outside the gene matches. DNA for the CDR3: TGTGCCAGCAGCCTGGGACAGGGAAGGTCAGATACGCAGTATTTT. As protein: CASSLGQGRSDTQYF.

V usage is TRBV9 and J usage is TRBJ1-1; D perhaps matches TRBD1 (5 bases). Germline V gives CDR1 SGDLS, CDR2 YYNGEE. The V end was cut by 4 bases, the J end by 5 bases, with 15 bases between. CDR3 length: 14 residues. CDR3 nucleotide sequence: TGTGCCAGCAGCTTTTCAGGGATGGGGACTGAAGCTTTCTTT. It yields the protein CASSFSGMGTEAFF.

The chain employs TRBV19 and TRBJ2-5; D might be TRBD1 (6 bases). This CDR3 spans 13 amino acids. Germline loops: CDR1 LNHDA, CDR2 SQIVND (reference sequence). V shed 5 bases and J shed 4 bases, with 11 bases lying between them. The CDR3 region has the DNA TGTGCCAGTAGTCCAGGGGCAGGAGAGACCCAGTACTTC. Translated: CASSPGAGETQYF.

This clone came up a few times. The chain employs TRBV6-5 and TRBJ1-1; no firm D call. Per the germline V gene, CDR1 is MNHEY and CDR2 is SVGAGI. V was clipped by 0 bases and J by 7 bases, with 6 bases between them. CDR3 size: 12 residues. In nucleotides, the CDR3 is TGTGCCAGCAGTTACTCGAAGGGTGAAGCTTTCTTT. It yields the protein CASSYSKGEAFF.

This clone has a handful of counts. V and J are TRBV30 and TRBJ2-2; 7 positions agree with TRBD1. Unmatched junction bases numbered 13, after V lost 2 bases and J lost 4 bases. CDR3 length: 17 amino acids. CDR1 and CDR2 (germline): GTSNPN, SVGIG (reference sequence). The CDR3 reads CAWSPLWTGTGTGELFF. In DNA, the CDR3 is TGTGCCTGGAGTCCACTTTGGACAGGAACGGGCACCGGGGAGCTGTTTTTT.

The chain couples TRBV7-8 to TRBJ2-7; 9 bases map to TRBD1. The CDR3 sequence is 13 residues long. Trimming removed 8 bases from V and 1 base from J; junction bases left unmatched: 3. CDR1 and CDR2 (germline): SGHVS, FQNEAQ. The CDR3 DNA sequence: TGTGCCAGCCGGACAGGGGTTTCCTACGAGCAGTACTTC. It codes for CASRTGVSYEQYF.

The rearrangement uses TRBV13 and TRBJ1-3; D gene ambiguous. This CDR3 comprises 16 residues. Germline CDR1 reads PRHDT; CDR2 reads FYEKMQ (reference sequence). V lost 5 bases to trimming and J lost 0 bases, with 14 bases between them. CDR3 amino acids: CASSLMGGRSGNTIYF. The CDR3 DNA sequence: TGTGCCAGCAGCCTTATGGGCGGCCGCTCTGGAAACACCATATATTTT.

This CDR3 is CSAFRDEQYF. CDR3 in DNA: TGCAGTGCTTTCAGGGACGAGCAGTACTTC. The rearrangement uses TRBV20-1 and TRBJ2-7; TRBD1 might be the D (5 bases). The CDR3 has 10 residues. Trimming pared 5 bases from V and 5 bases from J, leaving 7 bases between. Germline assignment: CDR1 DFQATT and CDR2 SNEGSKA (reference sequence).

The CDR3 DNA sequence: TGTGCCAGCAGTTTAATCCACAGGGGCGGCCTCAATCAGCCCCAGCATTTT. Translated, it gives CASSLIHRGGLNQPQHF. The chain employs TRBV27 and TRBJ1-5, with TRBD1 identical over 7 bases. Trimming at V came to 2 bases and at J to 3 bases, leaving 10 bases not matched to a gene. Looked up from germline, CDR1 is MNHEY and CDR2 is SMNVEV (reference sequence). The CDR3 has 17 residues.

V usage is TRBV7-2 and J usage is TRBJ1-2, with TRBD1 identical over 8 bases. Unmatched junction bases numbered 10, after V lost 5 bases and J lost 2 bases. CDR3 length: 16 amino acids. Per germline, CDR1 SGHTA and CDR2 FQGNSA. CDR3 sequence (DNA): TGTGCCAGCAGCCCCACGGGACAGGCTTCCAACTATGGCTACACCTTC. It codes for CASSPTGQASNYGYTF.

V gene TRBV7-8 combines with J gene TRBJ1-1, with 7 bases fitting TRBD1. The germline V gene has CDR1 SGHVS and CDR2 FQNEAQ. V lost 5 bases to trimming and J lost 0 bases; unmatched junction nucleotides: 12. The CDR3 is made up of 17 amino acids. This CDR3 reads CASSNVGQANLNTEAFF. CDR3 nucleotides: TGTGCCAGCAGCAATGTAGGACAGGCCAATTTGAACACTGAAGCTTTCTTT.

The chain joins TRBV10-3 to TRBJ2-3; D is unclear. The CDR3 consists of 12 residues. CDR1 ENHRY and CDR2 SYGVKD come from the germline V gene. Trimming left V 5 bases short and J 1 base short, with 4 bases between. The CDR3 here is CAISLGTDTQYF. The CDR3 bases are TGTGCCATCAGTCTAGGCACAGATACGCAGTATTTT.

This chain uses TRBV5-1 with TRBJ2-2, with 7 positions matching TRBD2. Germline lookup yields CDR1 SGHRS and CDR2 YFSETQ. CDR3 length equals 15 residues. The V segment lost 0 bases and the J segment 10 bases; nucleotides outside the gene matches: 9. The CDR3: CASSLGDYDREELFF. CDR3 nucleotide sequence: TGCGCCAGCAGCTTGGGGGACTACGACCGGGAGGAGCTGTTTTTT.

V usage is TRBV28 and J usage is TRBJ2-1; D gene unclear. Germline CDR1 and CDR2: MDHEN and SYDVKM. V was clipped by 3 bases and J by 0 bases, with 12 bases between them. This CDR3 region has 16 residues. The CDR3 loop is CASSLMRVGSYNEQFF. The CDR3 bases are TGTGCCAGCAGTTTGATGCGAGTAGGCTCCTACAATGAGCAGTTCTTC. Full variable domain (remainder filled in from reference TRBV28 and TRBJ2-1): DVKVTQSSRYLVKRTGEKVFLECVQDMDHENMFWYRQDPGLGLRLIYFSYDVKMKEKGDIPEGYSVSREKKERFSLILESASTNQTSMYLCASSLMRVGSYNEQFFGPGTRLTVL.

The table lists this clone with a count of one. This sequence joins TRBV20-1 and TRBJ1-2; D gene uncertain. The CDR3 covers 11 residues. Germline CDR1 and CDR2: DFQATT and SNEGSKA (reference sequence). Trimming removed 0 bases from V and 8 bases from J, with 7 bases in between. CDR3 bases: TGCAGTGCTAGAGAGGTAGGGGGCTACACCTTC. Protein: CSAREVGGYTF.

The count of this clone is one. This chain uses TRBV10-3 with TRBJ1-1; D is undetermined. The V end lost 4 bases, the J end lost 4 bases, and 13 bases lay between the germline ends. The CDR3 length is 14 residues. The germline CDR1 and CDR2 sequences are ENHRY and SYGVKD. In nucleotides, the CDR3 is TGTGCCATCAGTGGACCCGGCTGGGGCACTGAAGCTTTCTTT. As protein: CAISGPGWGTEAFF.

This sequence joins TRBV5-1 and TRBJ1-1; TRBD1 agrees at 8 bases. The length of the CDR3 is 16 residues. The germline V gene encodes CDR1 SGHRS and CDR2 YFSETQ. V dropped 5 bases and J dropped 3; count of bases not matched to a gene: 12. CDR3 DNA: TGCGCCAGCAGTCGGACAGGGACCGAGGGGCACACTGAAGCTTTCTTT. This gives the protein CASSRTGTEGHTEAFF.

The chain recombines TRBV19 with TRBJ2-2; weak D call: TRBD1 (6 bases). The CDR3 sequence is 17 residues long. V shed 5 bases and J shed 2 bases, with 18 bases lying between them. The germline gives CDR1 LNHDA, CDR2 SQIVND (reference sequence). The CDR3 is CASSLSVTGLNTGELFF. CDR3 DNA: TGTGCCAGTAGTTTATCCGTCACAGGGCTTAACACCGGGGAGCTGTTTTTT.

This sequence joins TRBV2 and TRBJ1-1; no definite D call. The CDR3 length is 14 residues. CDR1 is SNHLY and CDR2 is FYNNEI in the germline V gene. Between the trimmed V and J ends, which lost 6 bases and 2 bases, there was a span of 13 bases. CDR3 region: CASSYGVSNTEAFF. CDR3 DNA sequence: TGTGCCAGCAGCTATGGTGTATCTAACACTGAAGCTTTCTTT.

The chain carries TRBV30 and TRBJ2-1, with 11 bases that match TRBD2. CDR1 and CDR2 from the germline V gene are GTSNPN and SVGIG (reference sequence). V shed 5 bases, J shed 4 bases, and the junction held 13 bases outside the gene matches. CDR3 length: 17 residues. The DNA of the CDR3 is TGTGCCTGGCAACGGGGGACTAGCGGACGATTTTACAATGAGCAGTTCTTC. Amino acid sequence: CAWQRGTSGRFYNEQFF.

The chain couples TRBV6-1 to TRBJ2-4; possible D gene TRBD2, 6 bases. The CDR3 is made up of 14 amino acids. Germline lookup yields CDR1 MNHNS and CDR2 SASEGT. V lost 1 base and J 8 bases, leaving 12 bases between the germline ends. The CDR3, as DNA: TGTGCCAGCAGTGAAGATTGGGGGGTGGACATTCAGTACTTC. Translating it yields CASSEDWGVDIQYF.

The gene calls are TRBV30 and TRBJ1-5; D is possibly TRBD1 (5 bases). Trimming cost V 1 base and J 3 bases, with 10 bases left between them. The germline CDR1 and CDR2 sequences are GTSNPN and SVGIG (reference sequence). This CDR3 has 14 residues. This chain's CDR3 is CAWSGQTFNQPQHF. CDR3 sequence (DNA): TGTGCCTGGAGTGGACAGACCTTCAATCAGCCCCAGCATTTT.

The V call is TRBV28, the J call TRBJ2-2, with D perhaps TRBD1 (5 bases). Per the germline V gene, CDR1 is MDHEN and CDR2 is SYDVKM. The CDR3 contains 14 residues. V lost 3 bases, J lost 7 bases, and 12 bases lay in between. The CDR3 DNA sequence: TGTGCCAGCAGTTTGACCTATCAGGGCGGGGAGCTGTTTTTT. It yields the protein CASSLTYQGGELFF.

The rearrangement uses TRBV6-5 and TRBJ2-7; perhaps TRBD2 as D (6 bases). V lost 5 bases, J lost 0 bases, and 11 bases lay in between. Germline V gives CDR1 MNHEY, CDR2 SVGAGI. The CDR3 runs to 14 residues. The CDR3 protein is CASSDLAVSYEQYF. Here the CDR3 DNA reads TGTGCCAGCAGTGACTTAGCGGTCTCCTACGAGCAGTACTTC.

As regards this clone: Mismatch with germline at one junction end may stem from a read error. This sequence joins TRBV7-9 and TRBJ1-5, with a possible D match to TRBD1 (6 bases). The germline gives CDR1 SEHNR, CDR2 FQNEAQ (reference sequence). This CDR3 has 17 amino acids. The CDR3 nucleotides are TGTGCCAGCACCTTAGGGGGGACGGGAGGAAGCAATCAGCCCCAGCATTTT. Encoded protein: CASTLGGTGGSNQPQHF.

This clone was detected only a few times. The chain is built from TRBV7-2 and TRBJ1-1; D call uncertain. V lost 5 bases and J lost 4, with 11 bases in between. CDR3 length equals 13 residues. Germline loops: CDR1 SGHTA, CDR2 FQGNSA. CDR3 amino acids: CASSEGVGTEAFF. The CDR3 DNA follows: TGTGCCAGCAGCGAGGGTGTCGGCACTGAAGCTTTCTTT.

The chain employs TRBV6-5 and TRBJ2-7, with D hard to call. Trimming pared 4 bases from V and 2 bases from J, leaving 9 bases between. The CDR3 totals 13 residues. Germline lookup yields CDR1 MNHEY and CDR2 SVGAGI. CDR3 nucleotide sequence: TGTGCCAGCAGTTCGACCCGTACCTACGAGCAGTACTTC. This gives the protein CASSSTRTYEQYF.

This rearrangement joins TRBV28 to TRBJ2-1; D uncertain. CDR1 and CDR2 (germline): MDHEN, SYDVKM. The V end lost 7 bases, the J end lost 5 bases, and 15 bases lay between the germline ends. The CDR3 is 14 amino acids. The CDR3 DNA reads TGTGCCAGCACCCCCAGCCCGAAAAACAATGAGCAGTTCTTC. As protein: CASTPSPKNNEQFF.

This chain links TRBV2 with TRBJ2-1, with TRBD2 as a possible D gene (6 bases). Between the trimmed V and J ends, which lost 8 bases and 5 bases, there was a span of 16 bases. The CDR3 sequence is 14 residues long. The germline CDR1 and CDR2 sequences are SNHLY and FYNNEI. The CDR3, as DNA: TGTGCCAGCGGGAGGTGGACCCGGGACAATGAGCAGTTCTTC. It translates to CASGRWTRDNEQFF.